Included here is one T cell receptor beta chain sequence, with context. Its antigen is still unknown. The data originate from a study of OX40 agonist ivuxolimab in advanced cancers. The study, taken as a whole, reports: Clonal expansion among partial responders at 0.1-3.0 mg/kg ranked near the lowest.

V was clipped by 2 bases and J by 1 base, with 5 bases between them. The CDR3 has 13 amino acids. Germline CDR1 MNHNY, CDR2 SVGAGI (reference sequence). Exclusion of a patient followed from autoimmune disease history or systemic immunosuppression. Method: immunoSEQ multiplex PCR; TCRdb's copy keeps in-frame clones and lacks some. The sample yields approximately 83,000 clones, about 84% seen once. The V gene is TRBV6-6, the J gene TRBJ1-1; D not certain. Sequenced here: CD4+ or CD8+ T cells sorted from blood, sampled in a trial of the OX40 agonist ivuxolimab. The receptor was derived from an adult with an advanced solid tumor such as melanoma, head and neck, liver or kidney cancer. Here the CDR3 reads CASSYGRNTEAFF. CDR3 bases: TGTGCCAGCAGTTACGGTAGGAACACTGAAGCTTTCTTT.